This paragraph covers one T cell receptor beta chain sequence. Sequenced by immunoSEQ multiplex PCR; TCRdb stores in-frame clones only, minus some. The sample contains a few thousand clones, around 83% of which appear only once. V gave up 4 bases and J gave up 4 bases, with 14 bases separating them. In germline, CDR1 is SGHNT, CDR2 YYREEE (reference sequence). The CDR3 runs 14 residues. The entry originates in a study of T cells and Merkel cell carcinoma outcomes. V usage is TRBV5-4 and J usage is TRBJ1-1; weak D call: TRBD1 (5 bases). This receptor was taken from a human donor with Merkel cell carcinoma. The specimen was tumor tissue from Merkel cell carcinoma. The CDR3, as DNA: TGTGCCAGCAGCCGTGACAGTGAGAGCACTGAAGCTTTCTTT. As protein: CASSRDSESTEAFF.